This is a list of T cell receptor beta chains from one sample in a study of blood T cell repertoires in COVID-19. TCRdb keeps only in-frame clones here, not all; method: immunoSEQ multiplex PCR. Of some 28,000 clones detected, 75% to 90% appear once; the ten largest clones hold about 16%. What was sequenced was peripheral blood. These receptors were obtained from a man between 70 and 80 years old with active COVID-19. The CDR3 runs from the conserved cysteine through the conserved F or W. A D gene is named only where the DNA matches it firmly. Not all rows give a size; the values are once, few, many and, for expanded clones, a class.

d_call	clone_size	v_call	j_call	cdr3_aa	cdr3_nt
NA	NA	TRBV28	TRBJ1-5	CASTRQGRGQPQHF	TGTGCCAGCACACGGCAGGGGAGAGGTCAGCCCCAGCATTTT
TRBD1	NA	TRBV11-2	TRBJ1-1	CASSLAGGSTEAFF	TGTGCCAGCAGCTTAGCAGGGGGGAGCACTGAAGCTTTCTTT
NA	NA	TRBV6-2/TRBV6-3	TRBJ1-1	CASSYSHGLDTEAFF	TGTGCCAGCAGTTACTCCCACGGGTTGGACACTGAAGCTTTCTTT
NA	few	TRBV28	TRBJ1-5	CASSFQSQHF	TGTGCCAGCAGTTTTCAGTCCCAGCATTTT
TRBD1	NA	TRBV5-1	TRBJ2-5	CASSSTGGGIETQYF	TGCGCCAGCAGTTCCACAGGGGGCGGGATAGAGACCCAGTACTTC
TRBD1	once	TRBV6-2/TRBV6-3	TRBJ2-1	CASSDRQGVNEQFF	TGTGCCAGCAGTGACAGACAGGGGGTAAATGAGCAGTTCTTC
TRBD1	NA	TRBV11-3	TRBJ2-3	CASSPDRARADTQYF	TGTGCCAGCAGCCCGGACAGGGCGCGGGCAGATACGCAGTATTTT
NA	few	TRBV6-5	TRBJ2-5	CASSRSPTGQETQYF	TGTGCCAGCAGCCGGTCCCCGACAGGCCAAGAGACCCAGTACTTC
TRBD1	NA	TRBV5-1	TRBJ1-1	CASSLVTGEMEAFF	TGCGCCAGCAGCTTGGTGACAGGGGAAATGGAAGCTTTCTTT
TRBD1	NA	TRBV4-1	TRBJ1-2	CASSRPGQGHGYTF	TGCGCCAGCAGCCGACCGGGACAGGGTCACGGCTACACCTTC
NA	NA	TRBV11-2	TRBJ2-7	CASIPLGRHYEQYF	TGTGCCAGCATCCCCCTCGGCAGGCACTACGAGCAGTACTTC
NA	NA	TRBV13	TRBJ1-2	CASSATGSGADGYTF	TGTGCCAGCAGTGCAACAGGGAGTGGGGCCGATGGCTACACCTTC
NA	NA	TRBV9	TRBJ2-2	CASSGQQDTGELFF	TGTGCCAGCAGCGGACAGCAGGACACCGGGGAGCTGTTTTTT
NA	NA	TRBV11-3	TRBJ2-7	CASSLGGQSHEQYF	TGTGCCAGCAGCTTAGGAGGACAGTCCCACGAGCAGTACTTC
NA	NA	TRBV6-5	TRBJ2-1	CASGPSSYNEQFF	TGTGCCAGCGGCCCCTCCTCCTACAATGAGCAGTTCTTC
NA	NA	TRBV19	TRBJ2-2	CASSIFQGRNFDTGELFF	TGTGCCAGTAGTATCTTTCAGGGAAGGAATTTCGACACCGGGGAGCTGTTTTTT
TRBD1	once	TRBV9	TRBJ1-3	CASSVEGTVSGNTIYF	TGTGCCAGCAGCGTAGAAGGGACAGTCTCTGGAAACACCATATATTTT
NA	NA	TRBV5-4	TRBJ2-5	CASSLDRETQYF	TGTGCCAGCAGCTTGGATCGAGAGACCCAGTACTTC
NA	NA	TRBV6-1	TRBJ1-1	CASSEGGGAGLAEAFF	TGTGCCAGCAGTGAAGGCGGGGGCGCGGGATTGGCTGAAGCTTTCTTT
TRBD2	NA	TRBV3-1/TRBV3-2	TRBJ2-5	CASSPGTSGGAVLGTQYF	TGTGCCAGCAGCCCCGGGACTAGCGGGGGGGCGGTCTTGGGGACCCAGTACTTC
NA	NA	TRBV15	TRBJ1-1	CATSRDAGYEAFF	TGTGCCACCAGCAGAGATGCGGGGTATGAAGCTTTCTTT
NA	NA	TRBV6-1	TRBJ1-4	CASSEYGTTGTREKLFF	TGTGCCAGCAGTGAATACGGGACTACCGGGACGCGTGAAAAACTGTTTTTT
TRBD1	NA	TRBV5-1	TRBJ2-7	CASSFGTELHYEQYF	TGCGCCAGCAGCTTCGGGACAGAGTTGCACTACGAGCAGTACTTC
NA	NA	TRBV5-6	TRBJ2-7	CASSHDSIGYEQYF	TGTGCCAGCAGCCACGACAGTATTGGGTACGAGCAGTACTTC
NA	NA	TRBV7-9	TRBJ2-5	CASSLLGAVQETQYF	TGTGCCAGCAGCTTATTAGGGGCAGTGCAAGAGACCCAGTACTTC
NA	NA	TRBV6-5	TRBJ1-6	CASSYSTGELHF	TGTGCCAGCAGTTACTCAACGGGTGAGCTCCACTTT
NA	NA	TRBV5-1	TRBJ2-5	CASSRQVQETQYF	TGCGCCAGCAGCCGACAGGTCCAAGAGACCCAGTACTTC
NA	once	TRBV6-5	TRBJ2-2	CASSYKAAAGTGELFF	TGTGCCAGCAGTTACAAGGCAGCTGCGGGCACCGGGGAGCTGTTTTTT
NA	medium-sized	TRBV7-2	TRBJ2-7	CASSLKGGAWYEQYF	TGTGCCAGCAGCTTAAAGGGGGGGGCATGGTACGAGCAGTACTTC
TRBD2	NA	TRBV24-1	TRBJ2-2	CATSLAGTGELFF	TGTGCCACCAGTTTAGCGGGGACCGGGGAGCTGTTTTTT
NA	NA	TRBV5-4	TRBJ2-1	CASSWGMVNEQFF	TGTGCCAGCAGCTGGGGCATGGTGAATGAGCAGTTCTTC
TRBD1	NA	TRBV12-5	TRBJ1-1	CASASGQLMAEAFF	TGTGCTAGTGCTTCGGGACAGCTTATGGCTGAAGCTTTCTTT
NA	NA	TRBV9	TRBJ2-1	CASSVIGGLYNEQFF	TGTGCCAGCAGCGTCATTGGGGGACTTTACAATGAGCAGTTCTTC
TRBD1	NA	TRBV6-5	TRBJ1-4	CASSPPQGAYEKLFF	TGTGCCAGCAGTCCACCTCAGGGGGCTTATGAAAAACTGTTTTTT
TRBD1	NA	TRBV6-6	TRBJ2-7	CASSYAGQAYEQYF	TGTGCCAGCAGTTACGCGGGACAGGCCTACGAGCAGTACTTC
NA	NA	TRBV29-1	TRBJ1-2	CSVEEPRTVDYGYTF	TGCAGCGTTGAAGAACCCCGGACAGTCGACTATGGCTACACCTTC
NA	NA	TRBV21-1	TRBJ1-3	CASSREEGPDSGNTIYF	TGTGCCAGCAGCAGAGAGGAGGGCCCAGACTCTGGAAACACCATATATTTT
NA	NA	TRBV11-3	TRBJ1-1	CASSLGSGVTEAFF	TGTGCCAGCAGCTTAGGTTCAGGGGTTACTGAAGCTTTCTTT
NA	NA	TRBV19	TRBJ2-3	CASMVRGGTDTQYF	TGTGCCAGTATGGTGCGGGGAGGCACAGATACGCAGTATTTT
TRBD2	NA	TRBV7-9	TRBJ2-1	CASSSPGLAGGPGNEQFF	TGTGCCAGCAGCTCTCCCGGACTAGCGGGGGGGCCGGGGAATGAGCAGTTCTTC
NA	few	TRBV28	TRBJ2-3	CASSSLTEPLGTDTQYF	TGTGCCAGCAGTTCCTTGACGGAGCCACTGGGCACAGATACGCAGTATTTT
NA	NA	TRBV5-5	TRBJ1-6	CASSLEQGLGNSPLHF	TGTGCCAGCAGCTTGGAACAGGGTCTCGGCAATTCACCCCTCCACTTT
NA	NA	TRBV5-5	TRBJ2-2	CASSLATGELFF	TGTGCCAGCAGCTTGGCTACCGGGGAGCTGTTTTTT
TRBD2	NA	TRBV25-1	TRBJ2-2	CASSAGTSVVTGELFF	TGTGCCAGCAGTGCAGGGACTAGCGTGGTGACCGGGGAGCTGTTTTTT
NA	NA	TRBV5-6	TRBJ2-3	CASSPTLQGLIDTQYF	TGTGCCAGCAGCCCGACCTTACAGGGATTAATAGATACGCAGTATTTT
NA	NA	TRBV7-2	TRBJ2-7	CASSLFAGRGEQYF	TGTGCCAGCAGCTTATTTGCAGGTCGGGGCGAGCAGTACTTC
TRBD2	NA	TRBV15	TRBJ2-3	CATSRIGLAGLGDTQYF	TGTGCCACCAGCAGGATTGGACTAGCGGGGCTTGGAGATACGCAGTATTTT
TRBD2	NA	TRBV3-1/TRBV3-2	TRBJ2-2	CASSQVSGGRSVTGELFF	TGTGCCAGCAGCCAAGTGTCGGGGGGGAGGAGCGTAACCGGGGAGCTGTTTTTT
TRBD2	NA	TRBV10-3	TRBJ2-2	CATLGLAGSGELFF	TGTGCCACCCTGGGACTAGCGGGGTCCGGGGAGCTGTTTTTT
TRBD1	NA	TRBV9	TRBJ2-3	CASSLTWDSLSTDTQYF	TGTGCCAGCAGTCTTACCTGGGACAGCCTTAGCACAGATACGCAGTATTTT
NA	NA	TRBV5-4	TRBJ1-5	CASSKAGDDQPQHF	TGTGCCAGCAGCAAGGCAGGGGATGATCAGCCCCAGCATTTT
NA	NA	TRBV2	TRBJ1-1	CASSEGQGGMNTEAFF	TGTGCCAGCAGTGAAGGGCAGGGAGGCATGAACACTGAAGCTTTCTTT
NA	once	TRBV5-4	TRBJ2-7	CASSSDRLYEQYF	TGTGCCAGCAGCTCAGACAGACTTTACGAGCAGTACTTC
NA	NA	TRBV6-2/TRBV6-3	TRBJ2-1	CASSRPRGALVEQFF	TGTGCCAGCAGTCGTCCCCGGGGGGCCCTAGTTGAGCAGTTCTTC
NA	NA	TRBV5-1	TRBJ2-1	CASSLQREQFF	TGCGCCAGCAGCTTGCAGCGCGAGCAGTTCTTC
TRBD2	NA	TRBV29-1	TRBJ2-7	CSVLPTSGGRKYF	TGCAGCGTTCTTCCGACTAGCGGGGGGCGTAAGTACTTC
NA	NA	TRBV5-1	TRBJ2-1	CASAYNNEQFF	TGCGCCAGCGCGTATAACAATGAGCAGTTCTTC
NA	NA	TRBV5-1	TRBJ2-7	CASSLEGTPSYEQYF	TGCGCCAGCAGCTTGGAGGGGACACCTTCCTACGAGCAGTACTTC
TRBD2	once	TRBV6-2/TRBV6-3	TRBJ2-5	CASSPFGEGRQETQYF	TGTGCCAGCAGTCCCTTTGGGGAGGGACGACAAGAGACCCAGTACTTC